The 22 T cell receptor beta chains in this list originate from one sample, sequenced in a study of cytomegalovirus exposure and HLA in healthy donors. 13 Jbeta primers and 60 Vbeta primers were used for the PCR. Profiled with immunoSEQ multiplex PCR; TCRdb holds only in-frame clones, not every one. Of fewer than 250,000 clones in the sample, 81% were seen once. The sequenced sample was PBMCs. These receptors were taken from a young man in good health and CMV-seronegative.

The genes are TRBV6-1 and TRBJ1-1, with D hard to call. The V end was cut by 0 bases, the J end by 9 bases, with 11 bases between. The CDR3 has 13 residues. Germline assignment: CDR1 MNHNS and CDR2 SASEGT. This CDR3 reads CASSEAQGGQAFF. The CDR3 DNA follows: TGTGCCAGCAGTGAAGCGCAAGGAGGACAAGCTTTCTTT.

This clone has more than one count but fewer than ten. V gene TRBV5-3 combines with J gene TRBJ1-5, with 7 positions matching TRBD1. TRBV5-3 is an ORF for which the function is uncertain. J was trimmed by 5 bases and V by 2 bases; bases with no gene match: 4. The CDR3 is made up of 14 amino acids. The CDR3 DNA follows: TGTGCCAGAAGCTTTGACAGGGACCATCAGCCCCAGCATTTT. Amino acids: CARSFDRDHQPQHF.

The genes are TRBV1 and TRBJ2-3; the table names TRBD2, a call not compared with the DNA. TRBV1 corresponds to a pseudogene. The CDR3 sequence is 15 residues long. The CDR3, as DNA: TGCACCAGGCTACAAGGCGGGGAACTCACAGATACGCAGTATTTT. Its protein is CTRLQGGELTDTQYF.

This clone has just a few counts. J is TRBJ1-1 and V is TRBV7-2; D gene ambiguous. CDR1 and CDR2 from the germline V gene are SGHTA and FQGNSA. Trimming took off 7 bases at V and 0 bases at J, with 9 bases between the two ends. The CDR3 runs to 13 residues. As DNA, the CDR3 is TGTGCCAGCATCTCAACTATGAACACTGAAGCTTTCTTT. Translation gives CASISTMNTEAFF.

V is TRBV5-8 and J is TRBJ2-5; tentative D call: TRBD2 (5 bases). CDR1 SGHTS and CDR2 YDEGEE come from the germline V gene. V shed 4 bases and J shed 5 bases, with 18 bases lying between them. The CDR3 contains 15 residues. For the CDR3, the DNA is TGTGCCAGCAGCCGCCTGGGATTCTCGGGGGAGACCCAGTACTTC. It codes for CASSRLGFSGETQYF.

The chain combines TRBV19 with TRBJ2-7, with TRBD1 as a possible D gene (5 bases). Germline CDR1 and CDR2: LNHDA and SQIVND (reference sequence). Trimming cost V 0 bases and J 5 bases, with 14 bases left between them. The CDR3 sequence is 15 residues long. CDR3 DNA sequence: TGTGCCAGTAGTATAGATGCAGGGCAGGTTAACGAGCAGTACTTC. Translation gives CASSIDAGQVNEQYF.

DNA for the CDR3: TGCGCCAGCAGCCAAGTTATCCAGTCCCAGACCGGGGAGCTGTTTTTT. Amino acid sequence: CASSQVIQSQTGELFF. The chain has TRBV4-3 and TRBJ2-2; D gene ambiguous. The CDR3 sequence is 16 residues long. Germline V gene data show CDR1 as LGHNA and CDR2 as YSLEER. Trimming left V 1 base short and J 5 bases short, with 14 bases between.

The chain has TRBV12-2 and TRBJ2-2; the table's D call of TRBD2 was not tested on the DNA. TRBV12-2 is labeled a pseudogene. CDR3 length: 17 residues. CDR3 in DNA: TGTGCAAGTCGCTTAGCAGCGCGAATTTCGAACACCGGGGAGCTGTTTTTT. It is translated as CASRLAARISNTGELFF.

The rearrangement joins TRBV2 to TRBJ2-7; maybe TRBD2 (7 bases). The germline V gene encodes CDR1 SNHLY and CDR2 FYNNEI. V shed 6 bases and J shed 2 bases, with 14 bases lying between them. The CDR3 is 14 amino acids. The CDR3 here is CASSLRGAAYEQYF. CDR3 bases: TGTGCCAGCAGCTTACGGGGGGCCGCCTACGAGCAGTACTTC.

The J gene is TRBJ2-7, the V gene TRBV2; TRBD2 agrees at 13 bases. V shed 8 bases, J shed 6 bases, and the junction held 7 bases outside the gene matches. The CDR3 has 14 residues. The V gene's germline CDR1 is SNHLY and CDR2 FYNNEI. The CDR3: CASRRLAGGAEQYF. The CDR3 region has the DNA TGTGCCAGCCGAAGACTAGCGGGAGGTGCCGAGCAGTACTTC.

The CDR3 region is CASSPFRMSSYEQYF. The CDR3 coding sequence is TGTGCCAGTAGTCCGTTTCGCATGAGCTCCTACGAGCAGTACTTC. This chain joins TRBV19 and TRBJ2-5, with D uncertain. Matching the DNA end better, TRBJ2-7 makes the J call doubtful. This CDR3 has 15 residues. Germline CDR1 and CDR2: LNHDA and SQIVND (reference sequence).

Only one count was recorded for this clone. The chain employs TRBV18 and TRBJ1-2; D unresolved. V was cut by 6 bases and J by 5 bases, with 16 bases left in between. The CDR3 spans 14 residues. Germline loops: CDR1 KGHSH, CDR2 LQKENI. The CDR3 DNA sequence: TGTGCCAGCTCCCCGAACACCGGACTATATGGCTACACCTTC. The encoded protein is CASSPNTGLYGYTF.

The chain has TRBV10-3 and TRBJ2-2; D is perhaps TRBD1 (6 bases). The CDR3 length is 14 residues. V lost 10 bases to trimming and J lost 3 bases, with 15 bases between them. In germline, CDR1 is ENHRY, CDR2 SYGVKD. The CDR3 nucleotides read TGTGCCACCAAGACAGGTACCGACACCGGGGAGCTGTTTTTT. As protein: CATKTGTDTGELFF.

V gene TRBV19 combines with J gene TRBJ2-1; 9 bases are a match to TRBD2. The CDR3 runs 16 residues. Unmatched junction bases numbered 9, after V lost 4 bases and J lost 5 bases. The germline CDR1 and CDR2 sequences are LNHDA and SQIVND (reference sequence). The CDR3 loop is CASSRVAGALNNEQFF. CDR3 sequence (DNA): TGTGCCAGTAGTAGGGTAGCGGGGGCCCTAAACAATGAGCAGTTCTTC.

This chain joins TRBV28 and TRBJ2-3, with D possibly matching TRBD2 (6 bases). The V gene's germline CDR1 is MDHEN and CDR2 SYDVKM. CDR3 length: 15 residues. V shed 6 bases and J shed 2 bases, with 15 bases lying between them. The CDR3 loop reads CASSPLAENTDTQYF. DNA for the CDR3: TGTGCCAGCAGCCCCTTAGCGGAGAACACAGATACGCAGTATTTT.

CDR3: CASGLKANYGYTF. CDR3 DNA: TGTGCTAGTGGTTTGAAAGCCAACTATGGCTACACCTTC. The chain combines TRBV12-5 with TRBJ1-2; unclear D gene. From germline, CDR1 is LGHNT and CDR2 FRNRAP. V was cut by 2 bases and J by 2 bases, with 6 bases left in between. The length of the CDR3 is 13 residues.

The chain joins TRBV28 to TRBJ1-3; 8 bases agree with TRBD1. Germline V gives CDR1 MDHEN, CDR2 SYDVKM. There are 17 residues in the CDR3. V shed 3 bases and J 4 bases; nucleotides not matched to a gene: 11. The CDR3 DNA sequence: TGTGCCAGCAGTTTCGGGGGGACAGGTTGGACGGGAAACACCATATATTTT. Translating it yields CASSFGGTGWTGNTIYF.

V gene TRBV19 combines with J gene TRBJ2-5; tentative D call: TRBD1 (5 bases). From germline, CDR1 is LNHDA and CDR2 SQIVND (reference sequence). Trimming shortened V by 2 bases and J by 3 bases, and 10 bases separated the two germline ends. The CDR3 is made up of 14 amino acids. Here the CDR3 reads CASSIRRQKETQYF. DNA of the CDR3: TGTGCCAGTAGTATACGGAGACAGAAAGAGACCCAGTACTTC. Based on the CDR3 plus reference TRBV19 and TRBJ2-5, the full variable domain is DGGITQSPKYLFRKEGQNVTLSCEQNLNHDAMYWYRQDPGQGLRLIYYSQIVNDFQKGDIAEGYSVSREKKESFPLTVTSAQKNPTAFYLCASSIRRQKETQYFGPGTRLLVL.

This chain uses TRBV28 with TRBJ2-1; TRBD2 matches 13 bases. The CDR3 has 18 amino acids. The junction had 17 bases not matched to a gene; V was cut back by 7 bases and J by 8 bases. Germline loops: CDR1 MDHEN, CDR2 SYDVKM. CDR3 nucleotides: TGTGCCAGCAACAAGATCGGACTAGCGGGAGTATTGGAGCATGAGCAGTTCTTC. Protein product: CASNKIGLAGVLEHEQFF.

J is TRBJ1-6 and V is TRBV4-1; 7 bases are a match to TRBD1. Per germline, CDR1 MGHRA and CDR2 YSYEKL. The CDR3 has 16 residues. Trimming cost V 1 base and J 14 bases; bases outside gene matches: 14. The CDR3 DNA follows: TGCGCCAGCAGCCAAGCTAGGGACAGCAGCCCTTGGACCCTCCACTTT. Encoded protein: CASSQARDSSPWTLHF.

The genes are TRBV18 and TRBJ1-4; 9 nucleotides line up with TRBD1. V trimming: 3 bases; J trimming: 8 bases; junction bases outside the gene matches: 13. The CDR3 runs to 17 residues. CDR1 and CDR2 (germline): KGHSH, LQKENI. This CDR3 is CASSPKAGTGRKEKLFF. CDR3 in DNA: TGTGCCAGCTCACCGAAAGCCGGGACAGGGAGAAAGGAAAAACTGTTTTTT. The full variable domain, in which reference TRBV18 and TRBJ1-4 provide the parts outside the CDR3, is NAGVMQNPRHLVRRRGQEARLRCSPMKGHSHVYWYRQLPEEGLKFMVYLQKENIIDESGMPKERFSAEFPKEGPSILRIQQVVRGDSAAYFCASSPKAGTGRKEKLFFGSGTQLSVL.

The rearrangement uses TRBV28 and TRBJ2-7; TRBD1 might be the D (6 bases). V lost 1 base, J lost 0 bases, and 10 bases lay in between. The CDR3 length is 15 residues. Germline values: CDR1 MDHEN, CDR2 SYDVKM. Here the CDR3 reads CASSLLQGTSYEQYF. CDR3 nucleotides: TGTGCCAGCAGTTTATTACAGGGTACCTCCTACGAGCAGTACTTC.